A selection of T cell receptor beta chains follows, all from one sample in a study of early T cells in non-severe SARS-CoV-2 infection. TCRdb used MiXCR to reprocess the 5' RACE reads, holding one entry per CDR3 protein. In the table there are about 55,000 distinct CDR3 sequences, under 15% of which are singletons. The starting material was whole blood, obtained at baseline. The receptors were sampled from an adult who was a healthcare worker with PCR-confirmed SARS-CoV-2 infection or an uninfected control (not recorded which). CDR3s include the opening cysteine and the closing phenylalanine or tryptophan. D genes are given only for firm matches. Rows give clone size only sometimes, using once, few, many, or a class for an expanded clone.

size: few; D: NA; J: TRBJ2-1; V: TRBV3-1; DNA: TGTGCCAGCAGCCGGAACGCGGGGAGCTCCTACAATGAGCAGTTCTTC; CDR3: CASSRNAGSSYNEQFF
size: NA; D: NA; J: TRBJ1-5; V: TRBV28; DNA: TGTGCCAGCAGTGAAAGGGGGTCGGTTTATCAGCCCCAGCATTTT; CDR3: CASSERGSVYQPQHF
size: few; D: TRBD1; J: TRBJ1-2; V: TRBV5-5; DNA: TGTGCCAGCAGCTTTCCCCCGGGACAGCGGAGGGGCTACACCTTC; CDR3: CASSFPPGQRRGYTF
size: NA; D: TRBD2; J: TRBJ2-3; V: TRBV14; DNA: TGTGCCAGCAGCCAAGATTTCCTAGCGGCAGATACGCAGTATTTT; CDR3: CASSQDFLAADTQYF
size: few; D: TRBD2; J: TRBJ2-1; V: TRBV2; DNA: TGTGCCAGCAGTGCTCCAGCGGGGGGCGACCCGGTCTTC; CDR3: CASSAPAGGDPVF
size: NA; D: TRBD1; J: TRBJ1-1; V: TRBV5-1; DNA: TGCGCCAGCAGTGGGACAGTAGGGATGAACACTGAAGCTTTCTTT; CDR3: CASSGTVGMNTEAFF
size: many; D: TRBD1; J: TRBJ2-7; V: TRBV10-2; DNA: TGCGCCAGCAGTGATAGGACAGGGGCCTACGAGCAGTACTTC; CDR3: CASSDRTGAYEQYF
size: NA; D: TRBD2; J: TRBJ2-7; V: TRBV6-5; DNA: TGTGCCAGCAGGCGCACGGGACTAGCGGAAAACGAGCAGTACTTC; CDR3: CASRRTGLAENEQYF
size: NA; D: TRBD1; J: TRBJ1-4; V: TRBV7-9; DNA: TGTGCCAGCAGCGAGGGGACAGGGCGCGAAAAACTGTTTTTT; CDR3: CASSEGTGREKLFF
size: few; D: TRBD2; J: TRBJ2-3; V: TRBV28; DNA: TGTGCCAGCAGGGCTAGCGGGGGTCGCACAGATACGCAGTATTTT; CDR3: CASRASGGRTDTQYF
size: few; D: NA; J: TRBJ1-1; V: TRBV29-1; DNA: TGCAGCGTTGAAGGGTCCGGCTTGAACACTGAAGCTTTCTTT; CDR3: CSVEGSGLNTEAFF
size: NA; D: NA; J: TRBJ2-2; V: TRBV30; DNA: TGTGCCTGGAGTCGAGGCGGGGCGAACACCGGGGAGCTGTTTTTT; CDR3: CAWSRGGANTGELFF
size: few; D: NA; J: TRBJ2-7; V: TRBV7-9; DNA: TGTGCCAGCAGCTCCTTTCTAAAGGATTCCTACGAGCAGTACTTC; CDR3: CASSSFLKDSYEQYF
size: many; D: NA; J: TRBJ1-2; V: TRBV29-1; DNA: TGCAGCGTTGAAGAGGGGGGAAATGGCTACACCTTC; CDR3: CSVEEGGNGYTF
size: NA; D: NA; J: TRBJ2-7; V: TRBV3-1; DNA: TGTGCCAGCAGCCAAAGTTTAGGGGGGGGCCACGAGCAGTACTTC; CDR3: CASSQSLGGGHEQYF
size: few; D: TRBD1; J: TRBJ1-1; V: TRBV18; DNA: TGTGCCAGCTCAGGACAGGGGGGAATCACTGAAGCTTTCTTT; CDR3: CASSGQGGITEAFF
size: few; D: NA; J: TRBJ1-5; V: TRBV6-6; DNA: TGTGCCAGCAGAGGGGGTCAGCCCCAGCATTTT; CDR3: CASRGGQPQHF
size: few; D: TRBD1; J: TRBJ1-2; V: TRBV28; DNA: TGTGCCAGCACCCGACAGGGGGCGGATGGCTACACCTTC; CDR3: CASTRQGADGYTF
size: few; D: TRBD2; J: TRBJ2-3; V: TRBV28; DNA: TGTGCCAGCAGTTATCCTAGCGGTCCGGGGACAGATACGCAGTATTTT; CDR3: CASSYPSGPGTDTQYF
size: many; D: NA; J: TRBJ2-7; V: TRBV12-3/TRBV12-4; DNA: TGTGCCACCGAGCCGGTCCTCTCCTACGAGCAGTACTTC; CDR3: CATEPVLSYEQYF
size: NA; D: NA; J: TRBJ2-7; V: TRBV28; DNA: TGTGCCAGCAGTTTAACTGGGCCCTACGAGCAGTACTTC; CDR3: CASSLTGPYEQYF
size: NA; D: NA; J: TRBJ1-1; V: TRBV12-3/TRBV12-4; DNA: TGTGCCAGCACCGCATGGAAGGACCCTGAAGCTTTCTTT; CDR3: CASTAWKDPEAFF